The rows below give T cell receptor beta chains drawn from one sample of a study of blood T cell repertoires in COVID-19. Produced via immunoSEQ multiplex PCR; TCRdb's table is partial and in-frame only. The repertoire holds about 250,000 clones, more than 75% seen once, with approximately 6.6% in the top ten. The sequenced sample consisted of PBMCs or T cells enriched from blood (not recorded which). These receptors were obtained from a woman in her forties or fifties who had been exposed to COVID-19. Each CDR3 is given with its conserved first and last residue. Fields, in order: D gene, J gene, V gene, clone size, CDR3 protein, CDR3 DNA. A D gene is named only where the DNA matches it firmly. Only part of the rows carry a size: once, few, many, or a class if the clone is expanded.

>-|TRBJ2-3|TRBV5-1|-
CASSLTGMADTQYF
TGCGCCAGCAGCTTGACAGGGATGGCAGATACGCAGTATTTT
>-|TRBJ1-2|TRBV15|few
CATSSEGGDAYGYTF
TGTGCCACCAGCAGTGAGGGAGGGGACGCCTATGGCTACACCTTC
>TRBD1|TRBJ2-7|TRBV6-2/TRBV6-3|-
CASSYVLGQGIYEQYF
TGTGCCAGCAGTTACGTTCTGGGACAGGGGATCTACGAGCAGTACTTC
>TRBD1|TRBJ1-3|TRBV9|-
CASSTGQLNSGNTIYF
TGTGCCAGCAGCACGGGACAGTTAAACTCTGGAAACACCATATATTTT
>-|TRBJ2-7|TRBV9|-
CASSVSGTEDGQYF
TGTGCCAGCAGCGTTTCGGGGACTGAAGACGGGCAGTACTTC
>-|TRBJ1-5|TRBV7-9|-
CASSPQGGDQPQHF
TGTGCCAGCAGCCCTCAGGGCGGTGATCAGCCCCAGCATTTT
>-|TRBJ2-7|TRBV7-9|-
CASSPPGGTYEQYF
TGTGCCAGCAGCCCGCCCGGCGGCACCTACGAGCAGTACTTC
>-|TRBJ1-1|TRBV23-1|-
CASSPYSAGRGLNTEAFF
TGCGCCAGCAGTCCCTATAGCGCAGGGAGGGGCCTGAACACTGAAGCTTTCTTT
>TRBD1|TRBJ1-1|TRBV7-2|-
CASSFDRGKNTEAFF
TGTGCCAGCAGCTTTGACAGGGGAAAGAACACTGAAGCTTTCTTT
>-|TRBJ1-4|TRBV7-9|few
CASSFLDNEKLFF
TGTGCCAGCAGCTTTTTAGATAATGAAAAACTGTTTTTT
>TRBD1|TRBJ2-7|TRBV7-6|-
CASSNRGLHEQYF
TGTGCCAGCAGTAACAGGGGGCTCCACGAGCAGTACTTC
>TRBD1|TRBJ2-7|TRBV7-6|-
CASSLVLGTGYEQYF
TGTGCCAGCAGCTTAGTGCTCGGGACAGGCTACGAGCAGTACTTC
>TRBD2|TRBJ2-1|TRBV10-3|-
CAIKDAGGASSYNEQFF
TGTGCCATCAAGGACGCGGGGGGGGCCAGCTCCTACAATGAGCAGTTCTTC
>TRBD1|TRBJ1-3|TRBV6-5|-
CASSTRTGRDTIYF
TGTGCCAGCAGTACCCGGACAGGGAGAGACACCATATATTTT
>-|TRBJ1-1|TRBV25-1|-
CASSEYKGLTTEAFF
TGTGCCAGCAGTGAATATAAGGGGTTAACGACTGAAGCTTTCTTT
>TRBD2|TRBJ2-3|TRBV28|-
CASDRGGGTDTQYF
TGTGCCAGCGACCGGGGGGGCGGCACAGATACGCAGTATTTT
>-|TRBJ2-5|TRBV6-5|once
CASSEGGGQETQYF
TGTGCCAGCAGCGAGGGGGGGGGCCAAGAGACCCAGTACTTC
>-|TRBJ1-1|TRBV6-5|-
CASSYSRAENTEAFF
TGTGCCAGCAGTTACTCTAGAGCGGAGAACACTGAAGCTTTCTTT
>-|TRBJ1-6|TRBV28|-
CASRNGGYNSPLHF
TGTGCCAGCAGAAACGGGGGGTATAATTCACCCCTCCACTTT
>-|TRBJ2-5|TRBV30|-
CAWSVSGGETQYF
TGTGCCTGGAGTGTGTCGGGGGGCGAGACCCAGTACTTC
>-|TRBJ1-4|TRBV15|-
CATGQPNEKLFF
TGTGCCACCGGACAGCCTAATGAAAAACTGTTTTTT
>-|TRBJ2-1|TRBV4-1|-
CASSQEESRLSGLFNNEQFF
TGCGCCAGCAGCCAAGAGGAAAGTCGCTTAAGTGGGCTCTTTAATAATGAGCAGTTCTTC
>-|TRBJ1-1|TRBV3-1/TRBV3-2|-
CASSQADHKLTAFF
TGTGCCAGCAGCCAAGCCGACCATAAGTTGACTGCTTTCTTT
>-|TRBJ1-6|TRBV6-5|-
CASRQGPRAPLHF
TGTGCCAGCAGACAGGGACCTCGGGCACCCCTCCACTTT
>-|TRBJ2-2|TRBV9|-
CASSPHAGELFF
TGTGCCAGCAGCCCCCATGCCGGGGAGCTGTTTTTT
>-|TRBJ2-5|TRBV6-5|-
CASSFQGRETQYF
TGTGCCAGCAGTTTTCAGGGTAGGGAGACCCAGTACTTC
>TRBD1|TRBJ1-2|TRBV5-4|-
CASSLADRGELRTF
TGTGCCAGCAGCTTGGCCGACAGGGGCGAACTTCGCACCTTC
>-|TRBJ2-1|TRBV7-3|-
CASSPLGGHEQFF
TGTGCCAGCAGCCCATTGGGGGGTCATGAGCAGTTCTTC
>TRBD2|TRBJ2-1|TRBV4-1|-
CASSQVSGGPYNEQFF
TGCGCCAGCAGCCAAGTTAGCGGGGGCCCATACAATGAGCAGTTCTTC
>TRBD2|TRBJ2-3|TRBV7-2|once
CASSLRMGGGVTDTQYF
TGTGCCAGCAGCTTAAGGATGGGCGGGGGAGTCACAGATACGCAGTATTTT
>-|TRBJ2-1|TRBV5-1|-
CASSLAGGNEQFF
TGCGCCAGCAGCTTGGCCGGGGGCAATGAGCAGTTCTTC
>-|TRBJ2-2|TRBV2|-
CASSFAGTRNTGELFF
TGTGCCAGCAGTTTCGCCGGGACTCGGAACACCGGGGAGCTGTTTTTT
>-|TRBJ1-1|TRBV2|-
CASAGSTGSEAFF
TGTGCCAGCGCCGGGAGTACAGGATCTGAAGCTTTCTTT
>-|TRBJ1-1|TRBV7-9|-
CASSFYRDTEAFF
TGTGCCAGCAGCTTCTACAGGGACACTGAAGCTTTCTTT
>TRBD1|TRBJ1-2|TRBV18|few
CASSPANRQGDGYTF
TGTGCCAGCTCACCGGCTAACCGACAGGGTGATGGCTACACCTTC
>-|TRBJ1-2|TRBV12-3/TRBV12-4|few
CASSFGDNYGYTF
TGTGCCAGCAGTTTCGGGGATAACTATGGCTACACCTTC
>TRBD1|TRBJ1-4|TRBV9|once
CASSVTGKGEKLFF
TGTGCCAGCAGCGTGACAGGGAAGGGCGAAAAACTGTTTTTT
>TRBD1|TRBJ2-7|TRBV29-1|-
CSVDGGQAPYEQYF
TGCAGCGTTGATGGGGGACAGGCCCCCTACGAGCAGTACTTC
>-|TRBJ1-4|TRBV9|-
CASSATGTTNEKLFF
TGTGCCAGCAGCGCAACAGGGACAACTAATGAAAAACTGTTTTTT
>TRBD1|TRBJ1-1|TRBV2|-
CASRLTGVKDTEAFF
TGTGCCAGCAGGTTGACAGGGGTTAAGGACACTGAAGCTTTCTTT
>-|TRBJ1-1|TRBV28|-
CASGRTGLSNTEAFF
TGTGCCAGCGGACGCACGGGACTCTCGAACACTGAAGCTTTCTTT
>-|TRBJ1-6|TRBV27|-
CASSRSYSPLHF
TGTGCCAGCAGTCGTAGTTATTCACCCCTCCACTTT
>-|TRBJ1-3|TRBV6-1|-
CASSEAGLGGAPLNTIYF
TGTGCCAGCAGTGAAGCGGGACTCGGGGGGGCGCCTTTAAACACCATATATTTT
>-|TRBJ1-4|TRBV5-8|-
CASSSNLFYGEKLFF
TGTGCCAGCAGCTCGAACCTCTTCTACGGTGAAAAACTGTTTTTT
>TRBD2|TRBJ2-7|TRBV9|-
CASSASGTTYEQYF
TGTGCCAGCAGCGCCTCCGGGACTACCTACGAGCAGTACTTC
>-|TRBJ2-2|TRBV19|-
CASTPGLPSTGELFF
TGTGCCAGTACCCCGGGACTCCCCTCCACCGGGGAGCTGTTTTTT
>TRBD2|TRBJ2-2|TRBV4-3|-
CASSSQGLAGVTGELFF
TGCGCCAGCAGCTCACAGGGACTAGCGGGGGTCACCGGGGAGCTGTTTTTT
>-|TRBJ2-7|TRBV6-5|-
CASRHSGSEQYF
TGTGCCAGCCGCCACAGTGGGAGCGAGCAGTACTTC
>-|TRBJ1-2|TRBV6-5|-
CASSYNQFGGGYTF
TGTGCCAGCAGTTACAATCAATTTGGCGGTGGCTACACCTTC
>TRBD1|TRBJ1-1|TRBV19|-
CASRLQGNEAFF
TGTGCCAGTAGGCTACAGGGGAATGAAGCTTTCTTT